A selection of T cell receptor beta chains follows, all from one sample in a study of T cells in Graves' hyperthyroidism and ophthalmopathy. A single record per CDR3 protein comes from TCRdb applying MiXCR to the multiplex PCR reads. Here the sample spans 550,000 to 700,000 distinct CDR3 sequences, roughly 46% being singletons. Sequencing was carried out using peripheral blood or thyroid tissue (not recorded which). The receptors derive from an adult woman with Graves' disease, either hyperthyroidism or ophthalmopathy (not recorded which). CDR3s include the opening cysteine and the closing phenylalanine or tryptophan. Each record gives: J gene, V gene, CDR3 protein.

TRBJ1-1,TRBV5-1,CASSFARGTEAFF
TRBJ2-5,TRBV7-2,CALWLVAVGGETQYF
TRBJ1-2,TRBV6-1,CASSRDTSPDGYTF
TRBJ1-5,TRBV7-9,CASSAVGRGGPTNQPQHF
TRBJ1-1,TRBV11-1,CASSPPLMMNTEAFF
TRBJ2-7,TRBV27,CASSTTVSYEQYF
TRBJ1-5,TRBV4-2,CASSPLDMGFGGHF
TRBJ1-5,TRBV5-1,CASSTDGDQPQHF
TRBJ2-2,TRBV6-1,CASSRTEELFF
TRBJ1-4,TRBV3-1,CASSRAEGSEKLFF
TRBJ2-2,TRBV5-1,CASSVSGRNTGELFF
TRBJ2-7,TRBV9,CASSTTGVGLEQYF
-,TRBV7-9,CASSSGTSGGSEQFF
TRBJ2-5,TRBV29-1,CSAGTSGIGTQYF
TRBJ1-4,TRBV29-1,CSSDADEKLFF
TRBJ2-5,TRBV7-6,CASSEGRPAARKTQYF
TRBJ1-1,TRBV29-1,CSVEFLGGRMNTEAFF
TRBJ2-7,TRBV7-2,CASSLSRGDSYEQYF
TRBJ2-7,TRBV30,CAWSRDYEQYF
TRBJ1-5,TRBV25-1,CASSGKSGWEDQPQHF
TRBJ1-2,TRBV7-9,CASTSSFQGLVWGYTF
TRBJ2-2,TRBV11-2,CASSLVTYTGELFF